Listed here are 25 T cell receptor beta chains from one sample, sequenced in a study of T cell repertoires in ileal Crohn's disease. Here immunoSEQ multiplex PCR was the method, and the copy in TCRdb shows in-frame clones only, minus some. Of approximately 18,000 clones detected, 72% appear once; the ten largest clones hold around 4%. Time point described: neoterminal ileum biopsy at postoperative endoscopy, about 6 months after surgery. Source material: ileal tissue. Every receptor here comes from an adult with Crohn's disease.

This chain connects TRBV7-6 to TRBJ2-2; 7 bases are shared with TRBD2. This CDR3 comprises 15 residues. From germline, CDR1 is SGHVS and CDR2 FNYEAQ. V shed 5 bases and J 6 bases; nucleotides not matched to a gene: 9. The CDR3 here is CASSIEAGGAGELFF. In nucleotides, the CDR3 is TGTGCCAGCAGCATCGAAGCTGGGGGGGCCGGGGAGCTGTTTTTT.

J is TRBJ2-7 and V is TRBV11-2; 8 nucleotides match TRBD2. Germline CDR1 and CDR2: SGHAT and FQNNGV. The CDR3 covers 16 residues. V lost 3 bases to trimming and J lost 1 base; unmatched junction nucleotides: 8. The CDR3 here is CASSFSGGMNSYEQYF. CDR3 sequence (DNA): TGTGCCAGCAGCTTTTCGGGGGGGATGAATTCCTACGAGCAGTACTTC.

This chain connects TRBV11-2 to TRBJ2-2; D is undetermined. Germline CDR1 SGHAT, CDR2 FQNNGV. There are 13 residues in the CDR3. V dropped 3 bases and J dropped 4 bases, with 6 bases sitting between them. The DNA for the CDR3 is TGTGCCAGCAGCTTTCAGTCCACCGGGGAGCTGTTTTTT. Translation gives CASSFQSTGELFF. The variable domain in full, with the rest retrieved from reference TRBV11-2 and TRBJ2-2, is EAGVAQSPRYKIIEKRQSVAFWCNPISGHATLYWYQQILGQGPKLLIQFQNNGVVDDSQLPKDRFSAERLKGVDSTLKIQPAKLEDSAVYLCASSFQSTGELFFGEGSRLTVL.

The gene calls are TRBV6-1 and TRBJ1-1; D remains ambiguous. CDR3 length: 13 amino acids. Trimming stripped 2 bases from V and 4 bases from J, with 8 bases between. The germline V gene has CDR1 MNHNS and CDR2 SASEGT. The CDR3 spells CASSESPSTEAFF. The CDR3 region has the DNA TGTGCCAGCAGTGAATCCCCCAGCACTGAAGCTTTCTTT.

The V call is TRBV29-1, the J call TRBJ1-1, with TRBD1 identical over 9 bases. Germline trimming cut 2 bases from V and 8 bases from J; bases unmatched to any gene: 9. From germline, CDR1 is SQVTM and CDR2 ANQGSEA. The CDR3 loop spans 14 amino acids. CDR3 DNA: TGCAGCGTTGAAACAGGGGGCCCCCCCGGAGAAGCTTTCTTT. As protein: CSVETGGPPGEAFF.

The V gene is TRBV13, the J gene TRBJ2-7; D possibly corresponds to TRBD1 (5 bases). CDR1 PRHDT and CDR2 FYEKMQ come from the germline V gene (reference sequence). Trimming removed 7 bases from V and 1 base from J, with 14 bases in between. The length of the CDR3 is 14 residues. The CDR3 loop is CASMIRGRSYEQYF. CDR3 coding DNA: TGTGCCAGCATGATTAGGGGAAGGTCCTACGAGCAGTACTTC.

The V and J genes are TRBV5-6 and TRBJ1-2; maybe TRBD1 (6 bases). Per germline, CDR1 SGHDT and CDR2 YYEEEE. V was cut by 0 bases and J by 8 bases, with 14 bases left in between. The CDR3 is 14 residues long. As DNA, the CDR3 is TGTGCCAGCAGCTTGGGGACAGTCACCCCCGGCTACACCTTC. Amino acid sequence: CASSLGTVTPGYTF.

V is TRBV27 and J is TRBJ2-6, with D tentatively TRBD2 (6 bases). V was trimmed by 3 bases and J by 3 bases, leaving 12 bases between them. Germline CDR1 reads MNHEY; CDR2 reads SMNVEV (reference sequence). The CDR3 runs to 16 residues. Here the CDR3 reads CASSLGRRVGANVLTF. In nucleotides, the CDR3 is TGTGCCAGCAGTTTGGGACGGAGGGTTGGGGCCAACGTCCTGACTTTC.

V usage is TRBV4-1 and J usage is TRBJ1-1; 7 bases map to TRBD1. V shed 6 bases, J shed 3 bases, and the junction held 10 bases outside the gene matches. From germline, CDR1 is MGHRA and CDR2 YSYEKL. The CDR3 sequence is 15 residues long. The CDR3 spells CASRDETGRYTEAFF. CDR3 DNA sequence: TGCGCCAGCAGAGACGAGACAGGGAGATACACTGAAGCTTTCTTT.

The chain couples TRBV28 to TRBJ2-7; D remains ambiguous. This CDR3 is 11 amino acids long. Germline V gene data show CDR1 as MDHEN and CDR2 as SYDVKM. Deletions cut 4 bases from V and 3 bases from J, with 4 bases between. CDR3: CASSSYYEQYF. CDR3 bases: TGTGCCAGCAGTTCCTACTACGAGCAGTACTTC. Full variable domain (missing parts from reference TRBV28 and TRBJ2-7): DVKVTQSSRYLVKRTGEKVFLECVQDMDHENMFWYRQDPGLGLRLIYFSYDVKMKEKGDIPEGYSVSREKKERFSLILESASTNQTSMYLCASSSYYEQYFGPGTRLTVT.

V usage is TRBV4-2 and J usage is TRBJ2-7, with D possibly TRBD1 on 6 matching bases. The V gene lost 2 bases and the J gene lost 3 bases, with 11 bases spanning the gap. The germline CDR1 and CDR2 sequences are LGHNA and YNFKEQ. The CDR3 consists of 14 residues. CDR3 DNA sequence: TGTGCCAGCAGCCAACAACAGGGTGTCTACGAGCAGTACTTC. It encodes CASSQQQGVYEQYF.

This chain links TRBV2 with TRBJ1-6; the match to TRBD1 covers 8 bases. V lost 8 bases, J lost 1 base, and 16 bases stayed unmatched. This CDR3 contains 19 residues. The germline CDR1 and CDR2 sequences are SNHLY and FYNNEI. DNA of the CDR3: TGTGCCAGCTCATCACCTCCGGCCGGGACAGGTTCCTATAATTCACCCCTCCACTTT. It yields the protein CASSSPPAGTGSYNSPLHF.

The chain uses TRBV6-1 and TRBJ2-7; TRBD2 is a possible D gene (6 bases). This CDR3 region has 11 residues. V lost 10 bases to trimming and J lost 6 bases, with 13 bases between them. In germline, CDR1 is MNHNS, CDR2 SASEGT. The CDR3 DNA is TGTGCCACCTTAGCGGCGGGCGAGCAGTACTTC. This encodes CATLAAGEQYF.

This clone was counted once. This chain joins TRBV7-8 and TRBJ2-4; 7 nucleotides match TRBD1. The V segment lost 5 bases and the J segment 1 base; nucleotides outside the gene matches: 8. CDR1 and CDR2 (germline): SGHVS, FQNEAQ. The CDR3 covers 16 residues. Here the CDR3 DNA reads TGTGCCAGCAGCGCCGAGGGGGCGAGTGCCAAAAACATTCAGTACTTC. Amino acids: CASSAEGASAKNIQYF. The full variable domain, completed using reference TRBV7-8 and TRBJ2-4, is GAGVSQSPRYKVAKRGQDVALRCDPISGHVSLFWYQQALGQGPEFLTYFQNEAQLDKSGLPSDRFFAERPEGSVSTLKIQRTQQEDSAVYLCASSAEGASAKNIQYFGAGTRLSVL.

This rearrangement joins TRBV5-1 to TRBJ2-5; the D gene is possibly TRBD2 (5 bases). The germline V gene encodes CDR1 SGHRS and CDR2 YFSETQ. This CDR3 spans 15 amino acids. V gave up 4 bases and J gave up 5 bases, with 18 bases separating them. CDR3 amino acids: CASSPTPGVVETQYF. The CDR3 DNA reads TGCGCCAGCAGCCCAACCCCCGGGGTAGTGGAGACCCAGTACTTC.

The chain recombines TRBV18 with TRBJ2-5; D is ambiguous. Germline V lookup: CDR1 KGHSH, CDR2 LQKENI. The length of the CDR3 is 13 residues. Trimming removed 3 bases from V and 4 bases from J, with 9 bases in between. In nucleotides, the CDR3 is TGTGCCAGCTCACCGCAGGTTTTAGAGACCCAGTACTTC. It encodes CASSPQVLETQYF.

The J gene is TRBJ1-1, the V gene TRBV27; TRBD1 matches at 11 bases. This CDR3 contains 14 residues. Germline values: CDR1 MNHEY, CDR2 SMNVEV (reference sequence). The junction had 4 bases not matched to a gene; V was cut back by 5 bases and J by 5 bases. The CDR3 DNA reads TGTGCCAGCAGTAAGGGACAGGGGGTAACTGAAGCTTTCTTT. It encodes CASSKGQGVTEAFF.

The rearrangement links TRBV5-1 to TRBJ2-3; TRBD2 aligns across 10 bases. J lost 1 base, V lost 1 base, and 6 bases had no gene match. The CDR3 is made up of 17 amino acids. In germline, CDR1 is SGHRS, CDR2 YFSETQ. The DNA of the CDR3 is TGCGCCAGCAGCTTGTGGGGCCTAGCGGGAGGCACAGATACGCAGTATTTT. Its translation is CASSLWGLAGGTDTQYF.

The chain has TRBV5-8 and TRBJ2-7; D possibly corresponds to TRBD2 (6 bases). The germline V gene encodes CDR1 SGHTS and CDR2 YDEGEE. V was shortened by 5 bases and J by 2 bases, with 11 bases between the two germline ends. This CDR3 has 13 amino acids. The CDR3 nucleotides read TGTGCCAGCAGGCGGGATCCGGCCTACGAGCAGTACTTC. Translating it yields CASRRDPAYEQYF.

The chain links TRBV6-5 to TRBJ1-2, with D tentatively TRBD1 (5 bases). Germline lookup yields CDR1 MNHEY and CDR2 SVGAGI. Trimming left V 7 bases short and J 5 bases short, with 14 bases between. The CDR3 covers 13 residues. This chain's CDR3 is CASTQGALYGYTF. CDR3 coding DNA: TGTGCCAGCACCCAAGGGGCCCTGTATGGCTACACCTTC.

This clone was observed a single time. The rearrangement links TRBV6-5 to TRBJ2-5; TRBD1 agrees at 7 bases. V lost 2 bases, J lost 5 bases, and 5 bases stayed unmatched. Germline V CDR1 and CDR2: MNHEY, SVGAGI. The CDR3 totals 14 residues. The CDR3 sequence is CASSYRGRWETQYF. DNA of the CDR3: TGTGCCAGCAGTTACAGGGGGCGTTGGGAGACCCAGTACTTC.

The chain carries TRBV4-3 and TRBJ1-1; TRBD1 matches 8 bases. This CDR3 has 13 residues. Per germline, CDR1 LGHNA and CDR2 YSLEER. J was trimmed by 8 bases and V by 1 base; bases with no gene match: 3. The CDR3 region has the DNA TGCGCCAGCAGCCAAGTGAGGGACAGGGAAGCTTTCTTT. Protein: CASSQVRDREAFF.

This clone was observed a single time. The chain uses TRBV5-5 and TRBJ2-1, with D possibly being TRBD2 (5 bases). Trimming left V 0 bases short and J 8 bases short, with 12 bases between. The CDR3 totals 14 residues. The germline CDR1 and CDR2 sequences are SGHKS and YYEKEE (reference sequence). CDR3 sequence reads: CASSLGTADYEQFF. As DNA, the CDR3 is TGTGCCAGCAGCTTGGGTACAGCGGACTATGAGCAGTTCTTC. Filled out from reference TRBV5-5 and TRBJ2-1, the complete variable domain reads DAGVTQSPTHLIKTRGQQVTLRCSPISGHKSVSWYQQVLGQGPQFIFQYYEKEERGRGNFPDRFSARQFPNYSSELNVNALLLGDSALYLCASSLGTADYEQFFGPGTRLTVL.

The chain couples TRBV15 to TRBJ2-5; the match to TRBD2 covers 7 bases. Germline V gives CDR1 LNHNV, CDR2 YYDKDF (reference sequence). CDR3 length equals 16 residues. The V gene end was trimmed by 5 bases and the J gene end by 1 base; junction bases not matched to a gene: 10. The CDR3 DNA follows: TGTGCCACCAGCGGACGCCGAGCGGGAACCCAAGAGACCCAGTACTTC. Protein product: CATSGRRAGTQETQYF.

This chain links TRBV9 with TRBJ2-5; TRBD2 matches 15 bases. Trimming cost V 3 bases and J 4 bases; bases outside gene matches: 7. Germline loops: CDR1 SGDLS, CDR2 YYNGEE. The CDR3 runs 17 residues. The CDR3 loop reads CASSDGLAGGRGETQYF. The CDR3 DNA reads TGTGCCAGCAGCGACGGACTAGCGGGGGGGCGAGGAGAGACCCAGTACTTC. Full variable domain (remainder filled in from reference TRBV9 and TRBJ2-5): DSGVTQTPKHLITATGQRVTLRCSPRSGDLSVYWYQQSLDQGLQFLIQYYNGEERAKGNILERFSAQQFPDLHSELNLSSLELGDSALYFCASSDGLAGGRGETQYFGPGTRLLVL.